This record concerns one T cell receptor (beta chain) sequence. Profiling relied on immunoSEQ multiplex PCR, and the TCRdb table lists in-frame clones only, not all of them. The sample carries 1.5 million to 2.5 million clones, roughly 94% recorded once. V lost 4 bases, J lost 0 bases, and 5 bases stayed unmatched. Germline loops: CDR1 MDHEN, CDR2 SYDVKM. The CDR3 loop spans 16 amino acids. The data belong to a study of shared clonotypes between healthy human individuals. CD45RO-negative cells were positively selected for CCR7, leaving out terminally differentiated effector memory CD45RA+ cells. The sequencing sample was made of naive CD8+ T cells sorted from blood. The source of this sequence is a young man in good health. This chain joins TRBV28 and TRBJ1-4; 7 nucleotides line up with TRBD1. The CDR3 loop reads CASSSIDRATNEKLFF. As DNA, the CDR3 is TGTGCCAGCAGTTCAATAGACAGGGCAACTAATGAAAAACTGTTTTTT.